Listed here are 18 T cell receptor beta chains from one sample, sequenced in a study of T cell responses to AZD1222 COVID-19 vaccine. Using immunoSEQ multiplex PCR, the repertoire was profiled, and TCRdb retains in-frame clones only, with some absent. The sample lists some 82,000 clones; around 90% were seen once. Source: peripheral blood, taken on day 0 of AZD1222 vaccination. The receptors shown here come from an adult in good health.

This clone was counted a single time. The DNA for the CDR3 is TGTGCCAGCAGCGGGACTAGCGGGGGGCTCTCATACAATGAGCAGTTCTTC. Translating gives CASSGTSGGLSYNEQFF. V gene TRBV2 combines with J gene TRBJ2-1; 15 positions match TRBD2. The germline CDR1 and CDR2 sequences are SNHLY and FYNNEI. The CDR3 extends over 17 amino acids. Losses at the gene ends were 6 bases for V and 4 bases for J; bases not matched to a gene: 7.

The chain recombines TRBV25-1 with TRBJ2-1; D gene ambiguous. Germline lookup yields CDR1 MGHDK and CDR2 SYGVNS. The CDR3 length is 11 residues. Trimming removed 4 bases at V and 4 bases at J, with 2 bases between. The CDR3 DNA sequence: TGTGCCAGCAGTGGATACAATGAGCAGTTCTTC. This translates into CASSGYNEQFF. Variable domain in full (rest from reference TRBV25-1 and TRBJ2-1): EADIYQTPRYLVIGTGKKITLECSQTMGHDKMYWYQQDPGMELHLIHYSYGVNSTEKGDLSSESTVSRIRTEHFPLTLESARPSHTSQYLCASSGYNEQFFGPGTRLTVL.

V is TRBV12-5 and J is TRBJ2-1, with D tentatively TRBD2 (7 bases). CDR1 and CDR2 (germline): LGHNT, FRNRAP. The V end was cut by 0 bases, the J end by 5 bases, with 14 bases between. The CDR3 runs to 16 residues. DNA of the CDR3: TGTGCTAGTGGTTTGGTACTGGGGGGGCCTCACAATGAGCAGTTCTTC. It specifies CASGLVLGGPHNEQFF.

This chain joins TRBV5-4 and TRBJ1-1, with no clear D. The CDR3 extends over 11 amino acids. Trimming shortened V by 1 base and J by 2 bases, and 0 bases separated the two germline ends. Germline values: CDR1 SGHNT, CDR2 YYREEE (reference sequence). DNA for the CDR3: TGTGCCAGCAGCTTGAACACTGAAGCTTTCTTT. Protein product: CASSLNTEAFF.

This sequence joins TRBV10-1 and TRBJ1-1; a possible D gene is TRBD1 (5 bases). CDR3 length: 13 residues. With 2 bases removed from V and 1 base from J, the gap between germline ends came to 5 bases. Germline CDR1 and CDR2: WNHNN and SYGVQD (reference sequence). CDR3: CASSEDRNTEAFF. The CDR3 DNA sequence: TGCGCCAGCAGTGAGGACAGGAACACTGAAGCTTTCTTT.

The CDR3 coding sequence is TGTGCCAGCAGCTTAGGTACAGGAACTAACTATGGCTACACCTTC. Translated: CASSLGTGTNYGYTF. The rearrangement joins TRBV7-3 to TRBJ1-2; tentatively, D is TRBD1 (5 bases). V lost 2 bases and J lost 0, with 10 bases in between. This CDR3 comprises 15 residues. The germline CDR1 and CDR2 sequences are SGHTA and FQGTGA. Based on the CDR3 plus reference TRBV7-3 and TRBJ1-2, the full variable domain is GAGVSQTPSNKVTEKGKYVELRCDPISGHTALYWYRQSLGQGPEFLIYFQGTGAADDSGLPNDRFFAVRPEGSVSTLKIQRTERGDSAVYLCASSLGTGTNYGYTFGSGTRLTVV.

This clone showed up just once. This rearrangement joins TRBV7-2 to TRBJ2-3; 9 nucleotides line up with TRBD2. V shed 4 bases and J 1 base; nucleotides not matched to a gene: 6. Germline V gene data show CDR1 as SGHTA and CDR2 as FQGNSA. The CDR3 spans 16 residues. CDR3 loop: CASSSAGGVGTDTQYF. CDR3 nucleotide sequence: TGTGCCAGCAGCTCCGCGGGGGGGGTCGGCACAGATACGCAGTATTTT.

This clone was detected only a few times. The CDR3 is CAINSQSGPPLFFEAFF. DNA of the CDR3: TGCGCCATCAATTCGCAATCGGGGCCCCCCCTCTTCTTTGAAGCTTTCTTT. This chain joins TRBV10-1 and TRBJ1-1, with TRBD1 as a possible D gene (5 bases). The germline gives CDR1 WNHNN, CDR2 SYGVQD (reference sequence). The CDR3 runs to 17 residues. V lost 10 bases, J lost 7 bases, and 31 bases lay in between.

The gene calls are TRBV12-3 or TRBV12-4 and TRBJ1-2, with a tentative D call TRBD1 (5 bases). V gave up 7 bases and J gave up 4 bases, with 13 bases separating them. The CDR3 is 13 residues long. CDR3 sequence (DNA): TGTGCCAGCACCAACCAGGGTCTCTATGGCTACACCTTC. It specifies CASTNQGLYGYTF.

The chain combines TRBV12-3 or TRBV12-4 with TRBJ1-1; D ambiguous. CDR3 length equals 12 residues. The ends were cut back, 6 bases at V and 12 bases at J, with 17 bases in the middle. The CDR3 loop is CASSLFSQPPFF. Written as DNA, the CDR3 is TGTGCCAGCAGCCTGTTTTCCCAACCCCCTTTCTTT.

The chain is built from TRBV4-3 and TRBJ2-7, with 7 bases aligning to TRBD2. The CDR3 length is 14 residues. In germline, CDR1 is LGHNA, CDR2 YSLEER. Losses at the gene ends were 0 bases for V and 4 bases for J; bases not matched to a gene: 3. CDR3 DNA sequence: TGCGCCAGCAGCCAAGATCTCGGGGGGTACGAGCAGTACTTC. Translating gives CASSQDLGGYEQYF.

The genes are TRBV11-2 and TRBJ2-1; possibly TRBD1 for D (6 bases). The CDR3 covers 14 residues. Germline lookup yields CDR1 SGHAT and CDR2 FQNNGV. Deletions cut 10 bases from V and 1 base from J, with 14 bases between. The CDR3 here is CANSDSGSYNEQFF. The DNA for the CDR3 is TGTGCCAACTCGGACAGTGGATCCTACAATGAGCAGTTCTTC.

The gene calls are TRBV3-1 (or the pseudogene TRBV3-2) and TRBJ1-1; the D gene is possibly TRBD1 (6 bases). V shed 1 base and J shed 6 bases, with 15 bases lying between them. The CDR3 is made up of 15 amino acids. Per the germline V gene, CDR1 is LGHDT and CDR2 is YNNKEL (reference sequence). The CDR3 bases are TGTGCCAGCAGCCAAGCCAGGGGAATTAGGTCTGAAGCTTTCTTT. This translates into CASSQARGIRSEAFF.

V is TRBV10-3 and J is TRBJ1-5; D perhaps matches TRBD1 (6 bases). Germline V CDR1 and CDR2: ENHRY, SYGVKD. The CDR3 runs 15 residues. V was cut by 0 bases and J by 9 bases, with 15 bases left in between. CDR3 nucleotides: TGTGCCATCAGTGAGTCGATTCAGGGACAATCGCCCCAGCATTTT. Encoded protein: CAISESIQGQSPQHF.

The chain uses TRBV5-4 and TRBJ2-7, with D perhaps matching TRBD2 (5 bases). Germline V gene data show CDR1 as SGHNT and CDR2 as YYREEE (reference sequence). V lost 1 base to trimming and J lost 0 bases, with 8 bases between them. There are 14 residues in the CDR3. This CDR3 is CASSLIGSSYEQYF. CDR3 in DNA: TGTGCCAGCAGCTTGATAGGGAGCTCCTACGAGCAGTACTTC.

The chain employs TRBV7-2 and TRBJ1-6; 7 nucleotides align to TRBD1. The CDR3 length is 15 residues. The J segment lost 10 bases and the V segment lost 1 base, leaving 7 bases of the junction unmatched. The germline V gene encodes CDR1 SGHTA and CDR2 FQGNSA. Here the CDR3 DNA reads TGTGCCAGCAGCTTAGTTGGGACAGTAGGCTCACCCCTCCACTTT. Protein sequence: CASSLVGTVGSPLHF.

This chain joins TRBV6-4 and TRBJ2-3; 7 positions agree with TRBD1. The CDR3 covers 13 residues. Germline V CDR1 and CDR2: MRHNA, SNTAGT. V dropped 6 bases and J dropped 1; count of bases not matched to a gene: 1. CDR3 sequence: CASSGTGTDTQYF. The CDR3 coding sequence is TGTGCCAGCAGCGGGACAGGCACAGATACGCAGTATTTT.

V gene TRBV7-3 combines with J gene TRBJ2-3, with a tentative D call TRBD2 (5 bases). The V gene's germline CDR1 is SGHTA and CDR2 FQGTGA. Between the trimmed V and J ends, which lost 5 bases and 1 base, there was a span of 13 bases. The CDR3 is 15 amino acids. CDR3 bases: TGTGCCAGCAGCCACCGAGAACTAGGCACAGATACGCAGTATTTT. Translated, it gives CASSHRELGTDTQYF.